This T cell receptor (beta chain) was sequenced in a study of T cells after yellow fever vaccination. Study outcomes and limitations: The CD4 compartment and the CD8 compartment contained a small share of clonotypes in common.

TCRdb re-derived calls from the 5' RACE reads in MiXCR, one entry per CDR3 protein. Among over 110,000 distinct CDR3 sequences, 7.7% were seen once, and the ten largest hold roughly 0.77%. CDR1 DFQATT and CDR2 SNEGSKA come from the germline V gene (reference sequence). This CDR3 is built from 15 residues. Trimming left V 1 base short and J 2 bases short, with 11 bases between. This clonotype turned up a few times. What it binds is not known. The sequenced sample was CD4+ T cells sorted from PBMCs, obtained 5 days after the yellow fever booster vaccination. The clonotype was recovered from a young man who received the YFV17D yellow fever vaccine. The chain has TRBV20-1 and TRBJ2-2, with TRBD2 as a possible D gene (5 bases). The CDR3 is CSARVERLNTGELFF. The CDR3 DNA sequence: TGCAGTGCTAGAGTGGAGCGGCTAAACACCGGGGAGCTGTTTTTT.